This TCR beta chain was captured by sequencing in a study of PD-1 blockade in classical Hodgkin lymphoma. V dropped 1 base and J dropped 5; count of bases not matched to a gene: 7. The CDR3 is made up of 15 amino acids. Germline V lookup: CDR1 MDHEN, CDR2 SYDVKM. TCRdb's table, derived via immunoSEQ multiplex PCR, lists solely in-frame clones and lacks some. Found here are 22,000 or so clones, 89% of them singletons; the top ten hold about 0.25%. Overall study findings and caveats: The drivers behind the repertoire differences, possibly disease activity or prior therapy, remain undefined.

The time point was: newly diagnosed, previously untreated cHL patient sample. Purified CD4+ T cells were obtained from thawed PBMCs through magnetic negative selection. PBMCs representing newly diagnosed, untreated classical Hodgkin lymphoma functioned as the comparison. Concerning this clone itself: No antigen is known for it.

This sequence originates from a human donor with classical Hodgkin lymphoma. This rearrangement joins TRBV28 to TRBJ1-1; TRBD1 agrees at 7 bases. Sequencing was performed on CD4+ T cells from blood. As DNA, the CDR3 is TGTGCCAGCAGTTTATACAGGGGAATAAGAACTGAAGCTTTCTTT. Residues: CASSLYRGIRTEAFF.